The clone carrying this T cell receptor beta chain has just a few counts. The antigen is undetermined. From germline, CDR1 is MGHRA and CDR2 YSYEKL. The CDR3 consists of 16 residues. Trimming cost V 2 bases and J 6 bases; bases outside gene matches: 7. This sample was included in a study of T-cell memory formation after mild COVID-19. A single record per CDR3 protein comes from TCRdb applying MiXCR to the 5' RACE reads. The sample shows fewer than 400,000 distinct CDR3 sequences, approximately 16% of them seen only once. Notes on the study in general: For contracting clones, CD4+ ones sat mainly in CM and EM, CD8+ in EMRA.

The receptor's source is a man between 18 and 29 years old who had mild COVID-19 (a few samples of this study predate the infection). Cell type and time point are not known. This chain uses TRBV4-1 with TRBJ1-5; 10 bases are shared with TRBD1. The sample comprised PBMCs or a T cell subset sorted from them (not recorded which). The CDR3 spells CASSQLPGQGIQPQHF. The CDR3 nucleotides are TGCGCCAGCAGCCAACTACCGGGACAGGGGATTCAGCCCCAGCATTTT.